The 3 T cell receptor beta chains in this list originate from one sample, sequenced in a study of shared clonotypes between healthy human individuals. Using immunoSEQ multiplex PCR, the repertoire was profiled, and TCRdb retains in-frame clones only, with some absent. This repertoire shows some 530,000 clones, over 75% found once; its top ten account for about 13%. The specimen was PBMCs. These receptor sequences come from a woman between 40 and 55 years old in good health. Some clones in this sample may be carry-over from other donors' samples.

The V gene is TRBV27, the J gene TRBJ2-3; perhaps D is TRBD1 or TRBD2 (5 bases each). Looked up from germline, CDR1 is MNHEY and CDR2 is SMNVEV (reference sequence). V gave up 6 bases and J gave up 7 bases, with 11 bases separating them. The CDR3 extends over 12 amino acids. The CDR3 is CASSPGRNTQYF. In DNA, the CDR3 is TGTGCCAGCAGCCCGGGACGAAATACGCAGTATTTT.

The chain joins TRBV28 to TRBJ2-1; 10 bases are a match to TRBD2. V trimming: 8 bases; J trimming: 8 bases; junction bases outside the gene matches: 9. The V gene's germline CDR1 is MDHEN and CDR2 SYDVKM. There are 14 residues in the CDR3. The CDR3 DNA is TGTGCCAGCCTGCCTCTAGCGGGAGACTATGAGCAGTTCTTC. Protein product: CASLPLAGDYEQFF.

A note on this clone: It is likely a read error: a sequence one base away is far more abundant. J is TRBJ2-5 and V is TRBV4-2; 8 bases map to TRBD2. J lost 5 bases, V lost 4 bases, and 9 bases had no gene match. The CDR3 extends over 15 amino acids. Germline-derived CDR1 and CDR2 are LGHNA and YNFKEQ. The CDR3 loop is CASSRTGGPQETQYF. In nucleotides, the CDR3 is TGTGCCAGCAGCCGAACGGGAGGGCCCCAGGAGACCCAGTACTTC.